This T cell receptor (beta chain) appears in the sequencing data of a study of CD4 and CD8 cells across lung adenocarcinoma regions. Localized lung adenocarcinoma, a non-small cell lung cancer, affected the donors. From the PCR reads, TCRdb called clonotypes with MiXCR, one entry per CDR3 protein. The repertoire holds about 11,000 distinct CDR3 sequences, with around half as singletons. This CDR3 comprises 15 residues. Trimming took 2 bases from V and 1 from J, leaving 11 bases between them. CDR1 and CDR2 (germline): MNHEY, SVGAGI. The chain uses TRBV6-5 and TRBJ2-5; possibly TRBD2 for D (5 bases). The clonotype originates from a female donor with lung adenocarcinoma. The CD4 and CD8 labels of this study may be unreliable. The specimen was CD8+ T cells from the center of a lung tumor. CDR3 sequence: CASSYASGAQETQYF. CDR3 nucleotide sequence: TGTGCCAGCAGTTACGCGAGCGGAGCCCAAGAGACCCAGTACTTC.